This T cell receptor beta chain is from a study of blood T cell repertoires in COVID-19. Turning to the study itself: Samples of COVID-19 (acute and convalescent) were obtained from the United States, Italy and Spain. Nucleic acid was either cDNA or gDNA, and it came from T cells, B-cell-depleted T cells, or PBMCs.

Germline V lookup: CDR1 KGHSH, CDR2 LQKENI. This CDR3 is 13 amino acids long. V lost 5 bases to trimming and J lost 3 bases, with 10 bases between them. The table came from immunoSEQ multiplex PCR; TCRdb's copy has only in-frame clones and leaves some out. The repertoire has about 410,000 clones, 75% to 90% of them found once; the top ten carry under 2%. Seattle's enrolled individuals joined amid active infection and were then monitored longitudinally. The rearrangement uses TRBV18 and TRBJ2-5; tentatively, D is TRBD1 (6 bases). Material for sequencing was peripheral blood. The source of this sequence is a woman in her thirties or forties with COVID-19, enrolled during active disease. CDR3: CASSGGGEETQYF. CDR3 nucleotides: TGTGCCAGCTCAGGGGGCGGCGAAGAGACCCAGTACTTC.